This TCR beta chain originates from a study of T cells after yellow fever vaccination. This clonotype was counted ten times or more. The CDR3 is made up of 15 amino acids. The V end lost 3 bases, the J end lost 0 bases, and 9 bases lay between the germline ends. CDR1 and CDR2 (germline): SEHNR, FQNEAQ (reference sequence). TCRdb analysed the 5' RACE reads with MiXCR anew, one entry per CDR3 protein. The sample holds roughly 110,000 distinct CDR3 sequences, 8.4% seen once. The sample was CD8+ T cells sorted from PBMCs, taken 45 days after the yellow fever booster vaccination. V gene TRBV7-9 combines with J gene TRBJ2-1; D gene unclear. The TCR comes from a man younger than 40 who received the YFV17D yellow fever vaccine. This chain's CDR3 is CASSFAQSSYNEQFF. In nucleotides, the CDR3 is TGTGCCAGCAGCTTTGCGCAGAGCTCCTACAATGAGCAGTTCTTC.